The entry below describes one TCR beta chain. The antigen is not known. These data originate in a study of cytomegalovirus exposure and HLA in healthy donors. This CDR3 contains 15 residues. Germline loops: CDR1 SGHNT, CDR2 YYREEE (reference sequence). V was clipped by 4 bases and J by 0 bases; unmatched bases: 6. Findings and limits, study-wide: Investigators reported more than 150 TCR beta chains as tied to cytomegalovirus.

Data came from immunoSEQ multiplex PCR; TCRdb stores just in-frame clones and leaves some out. This sample yields 120,000 to 150,000 clones, of which roughly nine tenths are seen a single time; 0.6% to 0.8% belongs to the top ten. This clonotype originated in a young man in good health and CMV-seronegative. This rearrangement joins TRBV5-4 to TRBJ1-2; the match to TRBD1 covers 7 bases. Specimen: PBMCs. CDR3 protein: CASSATGDPNYGYTF. The CDR3 region has the DNA TGTGCCAGCAGCGCAACAGGGGATCCTAACTATGGCTACACCTTC.